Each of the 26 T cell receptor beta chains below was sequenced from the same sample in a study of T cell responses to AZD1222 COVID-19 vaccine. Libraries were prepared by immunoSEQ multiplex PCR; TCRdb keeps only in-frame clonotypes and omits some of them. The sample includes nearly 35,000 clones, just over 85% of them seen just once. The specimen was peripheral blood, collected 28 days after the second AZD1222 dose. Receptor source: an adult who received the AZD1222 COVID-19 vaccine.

CDR3: CASSPLGRGGGYGYTF. In DNA form, the CDR3 reads TGCGCCAGCAGCCCACTAGGTAGGGGCGGTGGCTATGGCTACACCTTC. The rearrangement uses TRBV5-1 and TRBJ1-2; perhaps TRBD1 as D (5 bases). CDR1 is SGHRS, CDR2 YFSETQ, per germline. The CDR3 extends over 16 amino acids. Trimming shortened V by 4 bases and J by 4 bases, and 20 bases separated the two germline ends.

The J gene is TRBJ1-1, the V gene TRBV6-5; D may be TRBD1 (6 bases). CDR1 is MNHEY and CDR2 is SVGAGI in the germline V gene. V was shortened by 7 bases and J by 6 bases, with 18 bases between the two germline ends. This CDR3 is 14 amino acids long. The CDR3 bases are TGTGCCAGCAACCCAACCCTACAGGGATCTGAAGCTTTCTTT. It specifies CASNPTLQGSEAFF.

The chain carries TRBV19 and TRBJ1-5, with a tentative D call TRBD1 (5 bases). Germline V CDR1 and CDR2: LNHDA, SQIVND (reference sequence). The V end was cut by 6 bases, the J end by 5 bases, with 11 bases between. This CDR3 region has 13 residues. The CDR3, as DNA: TGTGCCAGTAGGGGGACGGGATATCAGCCCCAGCATTTT. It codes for CASRGTGYQPQHF.

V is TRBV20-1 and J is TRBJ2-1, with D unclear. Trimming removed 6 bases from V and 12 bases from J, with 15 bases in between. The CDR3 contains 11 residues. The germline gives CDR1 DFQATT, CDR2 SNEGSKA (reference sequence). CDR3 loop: CSAFGRSGQFF. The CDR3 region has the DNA TGCAGTGCATTCGGACGGTCGGGGCAGTTCTTC.

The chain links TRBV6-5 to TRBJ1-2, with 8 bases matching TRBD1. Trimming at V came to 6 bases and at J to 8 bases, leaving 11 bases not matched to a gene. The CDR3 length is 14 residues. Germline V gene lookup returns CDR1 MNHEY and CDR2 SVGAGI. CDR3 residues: CASSRTGTDDGYTF. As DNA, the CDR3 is TGTGCCAGCAGCCGGACAGGGACGGACGACGGCTACACCTTC.

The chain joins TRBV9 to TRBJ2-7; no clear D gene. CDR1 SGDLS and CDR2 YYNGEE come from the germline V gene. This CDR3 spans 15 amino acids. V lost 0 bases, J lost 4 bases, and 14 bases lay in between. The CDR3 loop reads CASSVGHTLPYEQYF. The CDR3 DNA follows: TGTGCCAGCAGCGTAGGACACACTCTTCCTTACGAGCAGTACTTC.

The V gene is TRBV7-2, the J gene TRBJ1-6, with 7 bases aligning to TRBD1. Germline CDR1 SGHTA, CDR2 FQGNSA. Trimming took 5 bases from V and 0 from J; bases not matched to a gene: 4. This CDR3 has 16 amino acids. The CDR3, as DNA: TGTGCCAGCAGCCGTACAGGGGACTCCTATAATTCACCCCTCCACTTT. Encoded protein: CASSRTGDSYNSPLHF.

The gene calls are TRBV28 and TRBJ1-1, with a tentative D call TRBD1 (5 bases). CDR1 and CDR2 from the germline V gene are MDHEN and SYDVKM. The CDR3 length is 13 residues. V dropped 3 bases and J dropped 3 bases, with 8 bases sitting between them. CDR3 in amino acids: CASSLGGHTEAFF. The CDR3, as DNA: TGTGCCAGCAGTTTGGGGGGTCACACTGAAGCTTTCTTT.

The DNA for the CDR3 is TGTGCCAGCAGCCCCACCGGGGGGGGAGGTTACGAGCAGTACTTC. Translation: CASSPTGGGGYEQYF. This sequence joins TRBV7-2 and TRBJ2-7, with 8 bases aligning to TRBD2. This CDR3 comprises 15 residues. The germline V gene encodes CDR1 SGHTA and CDR2 FQGNSA. The trim removed 5 bases at V and 4 bases at J, leaving 10 bases unmatched. The whole variable domain, remainder taken from reference TRBV7-2 and TRBJ2-7, is GAGVSQSPSNKVTEKGKDVELRCDPISGHTALYWYRQSLGQGLEFLIYFQGNSAPDKSGLPSDRFSAERTGGSVSTLTIQRTQQEDSAVYLCASSPTGGGGYEQYFGPGTRLTVT.

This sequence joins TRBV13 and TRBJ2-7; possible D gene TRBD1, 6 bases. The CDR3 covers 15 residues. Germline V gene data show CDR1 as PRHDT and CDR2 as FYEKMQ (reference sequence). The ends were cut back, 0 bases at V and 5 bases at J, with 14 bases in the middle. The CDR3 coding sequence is TGTGCCAGCAGCTTAGGCTCCGGGACAAGGAACGAGCAGTACTTC. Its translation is CASSLGSGTRNEQYF.

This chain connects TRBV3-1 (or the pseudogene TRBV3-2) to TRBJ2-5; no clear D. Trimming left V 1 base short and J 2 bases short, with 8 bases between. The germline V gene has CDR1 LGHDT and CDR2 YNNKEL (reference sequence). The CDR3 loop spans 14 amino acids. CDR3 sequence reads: CASSQGRKQETQYF. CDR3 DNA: TGTGCCAGCAGCCAAGGGCGAAAACAAGAGACCCAGTACTTC.

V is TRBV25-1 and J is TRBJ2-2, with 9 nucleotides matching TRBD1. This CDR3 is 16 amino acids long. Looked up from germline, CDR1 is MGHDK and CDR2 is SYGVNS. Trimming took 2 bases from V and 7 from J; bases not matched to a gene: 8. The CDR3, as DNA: TGTGCCAGCAGTGAAATGGGGACAGGGCTTAACGGGGAGCTGTTTTTT. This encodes CASSEMGTGLNGELFF.

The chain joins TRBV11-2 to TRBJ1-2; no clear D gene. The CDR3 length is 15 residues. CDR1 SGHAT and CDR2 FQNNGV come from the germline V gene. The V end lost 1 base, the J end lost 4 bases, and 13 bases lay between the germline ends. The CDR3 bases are TGTGCCAGCAGCTTAGTTGGCCTACCCAGCTATGGCTACACCTTC. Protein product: CASSLVGLPSYGYTF.

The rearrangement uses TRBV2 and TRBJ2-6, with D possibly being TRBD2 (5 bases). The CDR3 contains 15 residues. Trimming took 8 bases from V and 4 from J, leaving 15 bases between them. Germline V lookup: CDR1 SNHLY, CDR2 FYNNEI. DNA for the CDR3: TGTGCCAGCGACTATTCCGGGCGGGGGGCCAACGTCCTGACTTTC. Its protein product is CASDYSGRGANVLTF.

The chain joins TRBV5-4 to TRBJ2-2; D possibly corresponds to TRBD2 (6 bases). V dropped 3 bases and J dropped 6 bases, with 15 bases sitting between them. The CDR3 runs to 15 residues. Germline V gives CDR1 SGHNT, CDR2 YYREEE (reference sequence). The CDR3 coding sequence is TGTGCCAGCAGCTCCGTAGCGGTGGGGCCCGGGGAGCTGTTTTTT. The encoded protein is CASSSVAVGPGELFF.

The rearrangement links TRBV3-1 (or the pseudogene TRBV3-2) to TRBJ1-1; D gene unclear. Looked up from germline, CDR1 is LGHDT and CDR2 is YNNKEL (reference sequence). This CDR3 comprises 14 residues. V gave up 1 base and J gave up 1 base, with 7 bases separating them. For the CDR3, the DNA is TGTGCCAGCAGCCAAGTAGTCCCGAACACTGAAGCTTTCTTT. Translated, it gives CASSQVVPNTEAFF.

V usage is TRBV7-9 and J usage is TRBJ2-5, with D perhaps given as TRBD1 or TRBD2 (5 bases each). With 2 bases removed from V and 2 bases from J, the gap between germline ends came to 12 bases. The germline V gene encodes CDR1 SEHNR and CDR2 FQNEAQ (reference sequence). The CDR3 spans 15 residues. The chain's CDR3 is CASSLLQGVQETQYF. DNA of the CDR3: TGTGCCAGCAGCTTACTTCAGGGAGTTCAAGAGACCCAGTACTTC.

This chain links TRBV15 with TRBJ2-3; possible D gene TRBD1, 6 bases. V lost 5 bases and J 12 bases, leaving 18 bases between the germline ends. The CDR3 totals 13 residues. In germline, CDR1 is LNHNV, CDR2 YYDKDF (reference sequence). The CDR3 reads CATSGVRDTPQYF. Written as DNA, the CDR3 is TGTGCCACCAGCGGCGTCCGGGACACTCCTCAGTATTTT.

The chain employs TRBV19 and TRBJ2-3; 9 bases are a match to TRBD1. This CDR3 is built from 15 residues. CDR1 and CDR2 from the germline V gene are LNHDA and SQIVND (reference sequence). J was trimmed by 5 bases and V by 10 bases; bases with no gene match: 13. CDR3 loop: CATTRGQGLQDTQYF. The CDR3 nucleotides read TGTGCCACCACACGGGGACAGGGTTTGCAAGATACGCAGTATTTT.

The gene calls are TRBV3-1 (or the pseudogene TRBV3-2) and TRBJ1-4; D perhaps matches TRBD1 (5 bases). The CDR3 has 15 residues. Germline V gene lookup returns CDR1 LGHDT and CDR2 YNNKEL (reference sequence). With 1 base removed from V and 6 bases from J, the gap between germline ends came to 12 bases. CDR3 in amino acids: CASSQGAGRDEKLFF. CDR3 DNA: TGTGCCAGCAGCCAAGGGGCAGGGAGGGATGAAAAACTGTTTTTT.

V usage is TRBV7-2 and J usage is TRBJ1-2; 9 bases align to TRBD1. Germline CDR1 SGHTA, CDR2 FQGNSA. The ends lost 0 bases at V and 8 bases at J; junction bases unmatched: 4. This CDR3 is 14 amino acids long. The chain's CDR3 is CASSLAGTGMGYTF. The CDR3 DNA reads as TGTGCCAGCAGCTTAGCGGGGACAGGGATGGGCTACACCTTC.

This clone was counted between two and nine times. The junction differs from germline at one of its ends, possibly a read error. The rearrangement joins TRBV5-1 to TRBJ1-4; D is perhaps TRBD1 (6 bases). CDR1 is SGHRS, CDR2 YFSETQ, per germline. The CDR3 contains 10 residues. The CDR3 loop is CATRPAGHPF. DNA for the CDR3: TGCGCCACCCGTCCTGCGGGACACCCTTTT.

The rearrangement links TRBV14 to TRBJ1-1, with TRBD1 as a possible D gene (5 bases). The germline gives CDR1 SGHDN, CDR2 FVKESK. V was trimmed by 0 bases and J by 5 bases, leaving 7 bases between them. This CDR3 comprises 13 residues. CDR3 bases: TGTGCCAGCAGCCAAGACAGGGTAACTGAAGCTTTCTTT. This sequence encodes CASSQDRVTEAFF. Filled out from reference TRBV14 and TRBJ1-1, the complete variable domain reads EAGVTQFPSHSVIEKGQTVTLRCDPISGHDNLYWYRRVMGKEIKFLLHFVKESKQDESGMPNNRFLAERTGGTYSTLKVQPAELEDSGVYFCASSQDRVTEAFFGQGTRLTVV.

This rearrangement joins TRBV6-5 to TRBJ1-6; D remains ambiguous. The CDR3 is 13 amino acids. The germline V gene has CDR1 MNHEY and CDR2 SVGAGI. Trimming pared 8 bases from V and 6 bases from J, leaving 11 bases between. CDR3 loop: CASLDLGNSPLHF. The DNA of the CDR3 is TGTGCCAGCTTAGATTTGGGTAATTCACCCCTCCACTTT.

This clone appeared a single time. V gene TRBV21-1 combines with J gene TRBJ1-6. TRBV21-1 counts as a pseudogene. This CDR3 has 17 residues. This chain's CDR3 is CASSTFSRQVGGSPLHF. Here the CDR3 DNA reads TGTGCCAGCAGCACCTTTTCCCGACAGGTCGGGGGTTCGCCCCTCCACTTT.

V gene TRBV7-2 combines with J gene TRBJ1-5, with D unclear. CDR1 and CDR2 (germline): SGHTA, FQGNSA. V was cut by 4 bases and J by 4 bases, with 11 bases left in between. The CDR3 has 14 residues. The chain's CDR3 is CASSSDGLNQPQHF. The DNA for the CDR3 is TGTGCCAGCAGCTCAGACGGATTGAATCAGCCCCAGCATTTT.